This T cell receptor (beta chain) was obtained from a study of blood T cell repertoires in COVID-19. The CDR3 runs 17 residues. Trimming left V 0 bases short and J 1 base short, with 12 bases between. Germline V gives CDR1 LGHNA, CDR2 YSLEER. Method: immunoSEQ multiplex PCR; TCRdb's copy keeps in-frame clones and lacks some. The sample has almost 200,000 clones; around 81% are singletons. The sample was peripheral blood. V is TRBV4-3 and J is TRBJ1-4; the D gene is possibly TRBD1 (5 bases). The clonotype was recovered from a man in his sixties with COVID-19, enrolled during active disease. This chain's CDR3 is CASSQDSHGGTNEKLFF. The CDR3, as DNA: TGCGCCAGCAGCCAAGATAGCCACGGGGGAACTAATGAAAAACTGTTTTTT.